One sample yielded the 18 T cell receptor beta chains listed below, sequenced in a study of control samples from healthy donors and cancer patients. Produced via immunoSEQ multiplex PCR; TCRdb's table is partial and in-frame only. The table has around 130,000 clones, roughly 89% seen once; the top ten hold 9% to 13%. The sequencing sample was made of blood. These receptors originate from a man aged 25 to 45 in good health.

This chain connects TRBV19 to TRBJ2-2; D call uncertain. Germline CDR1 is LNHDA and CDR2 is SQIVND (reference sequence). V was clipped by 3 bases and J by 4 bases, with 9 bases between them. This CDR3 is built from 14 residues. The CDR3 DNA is TGTGCCAGTAGTATGTCAGGATTCACCGGGGAGCTGTTTTTT. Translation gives CASSMSGFTGELFF.

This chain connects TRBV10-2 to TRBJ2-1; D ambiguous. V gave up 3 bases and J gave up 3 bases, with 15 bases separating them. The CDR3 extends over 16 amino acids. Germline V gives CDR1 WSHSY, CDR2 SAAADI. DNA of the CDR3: TGCGCCAGCAGTGACCCTTCCCAATGGGTCTACAATGAGCAGTTCTTC. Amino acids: CASSDPSQWVYNEQFF.

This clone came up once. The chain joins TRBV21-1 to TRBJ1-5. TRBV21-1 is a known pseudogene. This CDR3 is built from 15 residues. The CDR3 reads CASSPRWGGNQPQHF. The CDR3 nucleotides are TGTGCCAGCAGCCCGAGATGGGGGGGGAATCAGCCCCAGCATTTT.

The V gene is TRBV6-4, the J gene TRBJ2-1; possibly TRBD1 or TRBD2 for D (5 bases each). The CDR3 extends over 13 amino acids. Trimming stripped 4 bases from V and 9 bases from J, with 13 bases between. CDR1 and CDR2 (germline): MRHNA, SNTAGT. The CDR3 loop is CASSVSGTREQFF. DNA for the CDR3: TGTGCCAGCAGTGTCTCCGGGACGCGTGAGCAGTTCTTC.

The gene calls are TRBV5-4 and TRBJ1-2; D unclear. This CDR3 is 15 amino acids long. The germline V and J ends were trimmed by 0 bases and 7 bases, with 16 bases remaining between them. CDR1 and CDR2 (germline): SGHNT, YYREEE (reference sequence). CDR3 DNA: TGTGCCAGCAGCTTGGTGTTCGGGGAAGGAACTGGCTACACCTTC. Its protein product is CASSLVFGEGTGYTF.

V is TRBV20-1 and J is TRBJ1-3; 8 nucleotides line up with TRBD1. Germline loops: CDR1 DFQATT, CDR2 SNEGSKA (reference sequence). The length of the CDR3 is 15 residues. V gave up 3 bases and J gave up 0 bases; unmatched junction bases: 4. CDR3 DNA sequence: TGCAGTGCTAGTCAGGGGGCGCTCTCTGGAAACACCATATATTTT. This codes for CSASQGALSGNTIYF.

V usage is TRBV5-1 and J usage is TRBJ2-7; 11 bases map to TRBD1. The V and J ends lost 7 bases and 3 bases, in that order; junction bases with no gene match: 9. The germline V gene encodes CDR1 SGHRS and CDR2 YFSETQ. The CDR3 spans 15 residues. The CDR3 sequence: CASQSGTGGFYEQYF. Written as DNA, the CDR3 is TGCGCCAGCCAATCTGGGACAGGGGGATTCTACGAGCAGTACTTC.

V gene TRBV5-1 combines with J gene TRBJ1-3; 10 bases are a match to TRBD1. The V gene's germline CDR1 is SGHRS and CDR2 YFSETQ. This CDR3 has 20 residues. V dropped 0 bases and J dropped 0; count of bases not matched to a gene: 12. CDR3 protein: CASSLASGQGPPHSGNTIYF. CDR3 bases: TGCGCCAGCAGCTTGGCCTCGGGACAGGGGCCTCCTCACTCTGGAAACACCATATATTTT.

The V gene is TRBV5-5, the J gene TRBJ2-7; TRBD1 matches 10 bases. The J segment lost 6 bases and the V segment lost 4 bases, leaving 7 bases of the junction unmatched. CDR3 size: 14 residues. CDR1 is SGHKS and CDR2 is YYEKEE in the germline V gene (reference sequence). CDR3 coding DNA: TGTGCCAGCAGCCCCTGGACAGGGGGAGGCGAGCAGTACTTC. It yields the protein CASSPWTGGGEQYF.

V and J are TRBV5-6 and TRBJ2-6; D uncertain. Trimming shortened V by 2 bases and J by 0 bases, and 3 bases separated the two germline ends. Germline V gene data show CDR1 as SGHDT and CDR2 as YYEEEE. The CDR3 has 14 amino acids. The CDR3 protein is CASSFLSGANVLTF. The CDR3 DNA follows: TGTGCCAGCAGCTTCCTCTCTGGGGCCAACGTCCTGACTTTC.

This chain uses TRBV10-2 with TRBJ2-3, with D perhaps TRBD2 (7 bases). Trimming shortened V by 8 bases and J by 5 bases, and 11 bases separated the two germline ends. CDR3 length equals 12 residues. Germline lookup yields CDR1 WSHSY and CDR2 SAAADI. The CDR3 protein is CASGGGGDTQYF. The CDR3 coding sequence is TGCGCCAGCGGGGGAGGGGGAGATACGCAGTATTTT.

CDR3 nucleotide sequence: TGTGCCAGCAGCTTGCGTGGATTAAACACCGGGGAGCTGTTTTTT. Protein product: CASSLRGLNTGELFF. V is TRBV7-2 and J is TRBJ2-2; the D is unclear. The CDR3 has 15 residues. Trimming took 3 bases from V and 2 from J, leaving 10 bases between them. Germline values: CDR1 SGHTA, CDR2 FQGNSA.

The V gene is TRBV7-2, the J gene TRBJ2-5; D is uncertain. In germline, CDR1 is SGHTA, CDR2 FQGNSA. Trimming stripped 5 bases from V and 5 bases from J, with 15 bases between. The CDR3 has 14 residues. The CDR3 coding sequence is TGTGCCAGCAGCCGCAGCCCCCTGGGTGAGACCCAGTACTTC. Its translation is CASSRSPLGETQYF.

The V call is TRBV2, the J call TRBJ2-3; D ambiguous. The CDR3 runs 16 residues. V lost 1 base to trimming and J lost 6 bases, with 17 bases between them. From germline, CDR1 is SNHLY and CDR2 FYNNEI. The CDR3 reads CASSEELGLVTDTQYF. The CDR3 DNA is TGTGCCAGCAGTGAAGAGTTGGGTCTAGTCACGGATACGCAGTATTTT.

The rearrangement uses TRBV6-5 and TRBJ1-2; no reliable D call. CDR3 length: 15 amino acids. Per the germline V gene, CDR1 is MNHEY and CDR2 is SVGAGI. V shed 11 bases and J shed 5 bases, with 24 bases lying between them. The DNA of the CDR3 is TGTGCCTCCGAAGGTGGACCAAAGGATTGGTATGGCTACACCTTC. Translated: CASEGGPKDWYGYTF.

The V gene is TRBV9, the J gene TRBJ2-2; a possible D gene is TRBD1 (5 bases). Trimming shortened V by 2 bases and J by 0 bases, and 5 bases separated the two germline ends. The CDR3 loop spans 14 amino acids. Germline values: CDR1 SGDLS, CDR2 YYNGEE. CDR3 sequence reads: CASSVRANTGELFF. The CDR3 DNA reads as TGTGCCAGCAGCGTCAGGGCGAACACCGGGGAGCTGTTTTTT.

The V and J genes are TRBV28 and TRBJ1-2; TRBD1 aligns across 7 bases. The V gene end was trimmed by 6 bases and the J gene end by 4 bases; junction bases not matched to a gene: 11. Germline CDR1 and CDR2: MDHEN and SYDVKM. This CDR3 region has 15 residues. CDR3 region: CASSGRTGDFYGYTF. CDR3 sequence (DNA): TGTGCCAGCAGCGGTCGGACAGGAGACTTCTATGGCTACACCTTC.

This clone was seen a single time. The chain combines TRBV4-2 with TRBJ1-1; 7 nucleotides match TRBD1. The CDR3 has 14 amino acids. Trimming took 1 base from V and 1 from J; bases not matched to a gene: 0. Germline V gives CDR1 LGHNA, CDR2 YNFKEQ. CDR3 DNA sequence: TGTGCCAGCAGCCAAGGACAGGGGAACACTGAAGCTTTCTTT. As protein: CASSQGQGNTEAFF.